This T cell receptor (beta chain) comes out of a study of OX40 agonist ivuxolimab in advanced cancers. V gave up 0 bases and J gave up 1 base, with 12 bases separating them. Germline V gene sequence: CDR1 LGHNA, CDR2 YSLEER. This CDR3 spans 16 amino acids. The method was immunoSEQ multiplex PCR; TCRdb's version includes in-frame clones alone and lacks a portion of them. This sample has about 82,000 clones, with around four fifths found just once. This clone is a singleton in its sample. This sequence joins TRBV4-3 and TRBJ1-1; D unresolved. The material was CD4+ or CD8+ T cells sorted from blood, obtained in a trial of the OX40 agonist ivuxolimab. The clonotype originates from an adult with an advanced solid tumor such as melanoma, head and neck, liver or kidney cancer. CDR3 nucleotide sequence: TGCGCCAGCAGCCAAGATTCCAGGACGGGGAACACTGAAGCTTTCTTT. Its protein is CASSQDSRTGNTEAFF.